This T cell receptor beta chain was recorded in a study of blood T cell repertoires in COVID-19. Turning to the study itself: From the United States, Italy and Spain came samples of acute and convalescent COVID-19. T cells, B-cell-depleted T cells, or PBMCs supplied cDNA or gDNA.

CDR3 size: 16 residues. Germline V gives CDR1 MNHEY, CDR2 SVGAGI. V lost 2 bases and J lost 7; bases outside the gene matches: 7. TCRdb keeps only in-frame clones here, not all; method: immunoSEQ multiplex PCR. This sample has roughly 82,000 clones, with roughly four fifths found just once. Sample: peripheral blood. This clonotype was obtained from a man between 60 and 75 years old with acute or convalescent COVID-19. V and J are TRBV6-5 and TRBJ1-6, with 8 bases fitting TRBD1. CDR3 region: CASSYTAHRGNSPLHF. The DNA of the CDR3 is TGTGCCAGCAGTTACACCGCCCACAGGGGGAATTCACCCCTCCACTTT.